Presented here are 30 T cell receptor beta chains from one specimen sequenced in a study of blood T cell repertoires in COVID-19 (dated by TCRdb to 2019 to 2021). Library prep was done by the immunoSEQ multiplex PCR assay. TCRdb obtained this table from immuneACCESS and retained in-frame rearrangements with V and J assigned. These tables miss some clones; where compared with another copy, unresolved V genes account for less than half of the shortfall, and the remainder is unexplained. The sample includes 88,000 or so clones, with around 79% observed a single time. The top ten hold about 12% of the sample. Sequenced material: peripheral blood. The receptors were sampled from a man older than 75 with acute or convalescent COVID-19.

V usage is TRBV6-2 or TRBV6-3 and J usage is TRBJ2-3; TRBD1 agrees at 7 bases. The CDR3 sequence is 18 residues long. Germline V gene lookup returns CDR1 MNHEY and CDR2 SVGEGT. V was pared by 7 bases and J by 2 bases, with 18 bases of the junction left unmatched. In DNA, the CDR3 is TGTGCCAGCAACCCCAAACCTTACAGGGGACCCTCCACAGATACGCAGTATTTT. It translates to CASNPKPYRGPSTDTQYF.

The V call is TRBV6-5, the J call TRBJ1-1, with TRBD1 identical over 7 bases. The CDR3 consists of 13 residues. Looked up from germline, CDR1 is MNHEY and CDR2 is SVGAGI. The trim removed 8 bases at V and 4 bases at J, leaving 7 bases unmatched. The CDR3 bases are TGTGCCAGCGTACAGACAGGGCTCACTGAAGCTTTCTTT. Translation: CASVQTGLTEAFF.

V is TRBV20-1 and J is TRBJ2-3, with D tentatively TRBD1 or TRBD2 (5 bases each). The germline V gene encodes CDR1 DFQATT and CDR2 SNEGSKA (reference sequence). This CDR3 contains 14 residues. The V and J ends lost 5 bases and 0 bases respectively, with 12 bases between them. This CDR3 reads CSAGGASSTDTQYF. The CDR3 DNA is TGCAGTGCTGGTGGGGCTAGCAGCACAGATACGCAGTATTTT.

This clone has more than one count but fewer than ten. The chain joins TRBV2 to TRBJ2-2; TRBD1 agrees at 7 bases. V shed 6 bases, J shed 6 bases, and the junction held 1 base outside the gene matches. Germline V gene lookup returns CDR1 SNHLY and CDR2 FYNNEI. This CDR3 comprises 12 residues. This CDR3 is CASRDRAGELFF. In nucleotides, the CDR3 is TGTGCCAGCAGAGACAGGGCCGGGGAGCTGTTTTTT.

The chain employs TRBV11-2 and TRBJ1-4; D perhaps matches TRBD1 (5 bases). The germline V and J ends were trimmed by 4 bases and 4 bases, with 16 bases remaining between them. Germline V CDR1 and CDR2: SGHAT, FQNNGV. CDR3 length: 16 amino acids. This CDR3 is CASSSIPGGGNEKLFF. The CDR3 bases are TGTGCCAGCAGCTCCATCCCCGGGGGAGGTAATGAAAAACTGTTTTTT.

V and J are TRBV6-6 and TRBJ2-7; 10 bases align to TRBD1. This CDR3 is 15 amino acids long. Germline V gene lookup returns CDR1 MNHNY and CDR2 SVGAGI (reference sequence). V trimming: 5 bases; J trimming: 4 bases; junction bases outside the gene matches: 8. This chain's CDR3 is CASSHLTGGRYEQYF. As DNA, the CDR3 is TGTGCCAGCAGTCACCTGACAGGGGGCAGGTACGAGCAGTACTTC.

V gene TRBV11-2 combines with J gene TRBJ2-5, with 8 nucleotides matching TRBD2. Looked up from germline, CDR1 is SGHAT and CDR2 is FQNNGV. The CDR3 consists of 16 residues. V lost 3 bases and J lost 2; bases outside the gene matches: 8. The CDR3 here is CASSLTRGGGQETQYF. The CDR3 DNA reads TGTGCCAGCAGCTTGACCCGGGGGGGCGGACAAGAGACCCAGTACTTC. The full variable domain, completed using reference TRBV11-2 and TRBJ2-5, is EAGVAQSPRYKIIEKRQSVAFWCNPISGHATLYWYQQILGQGPKLLIQFQNNGVVDDSQLPKDRFSAERLKGVDSTLKIQPAKLEDSAVYLCASSLTRGGGQETQYFGPGTRLLVL.

The chain uses TRBV7-9 and TRBJ1-5; TRBD1 aligns across 7 bases. CDR3 size: 17 residues. The trim removed 3 bases at V and 0 bases at J, leaving 8 bases unmatched. CDR1 SEHNR and CDR2 FQNEAQ come from the germline V gene (reference sequence). CDR3 DNA: TGTGCCAGCAGCTTCTTCGCCGGGACAGCTAGCAATCAGCCCCAGCATTTT. This codes for CASSFFAGTASNQPQHF. Drawing the rest from reference TRBV7-9 and TRBJ1-5, the complete variable domain is DTGVSQNPRHKITKRGQNVTFRCDPISEHNRLYWYRQTLGQGPEFLTYFQNEAQLEKSRLLSDRFSAERPKGSFSTLEIQRTEQGDSAMYLCASSFFAGTASNQPQHFGDGTRLSIL.

This chain joins TRBV7-2 and TRBJ1-1; 10 positions match TRBD1. The CDR3 totals 14 residues. V lost 5 bases and J lost 5; bases outside the gene matches: 5. CDR1 is SGHTA, CDR2 FQGNSA, per germline. CDR3 coding DNA: TGTGCCAGCAGCCGCCGGGACAGGGGAACTGAAGCTTTCTTT. It codes for CASSRRDRGTEAFF.

The rearrangement joins TRBV10-2 to TRBJ2-7; 9 positions agree with TRBD1. CDR3 length equals 12 residues. Germline lookup yields CDR1 WSHSY and CDR2 SAAADI. Unmatched junction bases numbered 4, after V lost 4 bases and J lost 9 bases. Here the CDR3 reads CASSADRGRQYF. CDR3 coding DNA: TGCGCCAGCAGTGCGGACAGGGGAAGGCAGTACTTC.

The genes are TRBV5-1 and TRBJ1-2; 9 nucleotides agree with TRBD1. After removal of 3 bases from V and 6 bases from J, the junction contained 3 bases not matched to a gene. Germline V gene lookup returns CDR1 SGHRS and CDR2 YFSETQ. This CDR3 has 13 amino acids. CDR3 amino acids: CASSSQGADGYTF. In nucleotides, the CDR3 is TGCGCCAGCAGCTCACAGGGGGCTGATGGCTACACCTTC.

The rearrangement joins TRBV6-6 to TRBJ2-2, with 7 nucleotides matching TRBD1. Germline CDR1 reads MNHNY; CDR2 reads SVGAGI (reference sequence). V trimming: 6 bases; J trimming: 3 bases; junction bases outside the gene matches: 13. CDR3 length equals 17 residues. This chain's CDR3 is CASRRKRQGHYTGELFF. The CDR3 region has the DNA TGTGCCAGCAGGCGAAAAAGACAGGGACACTACACCGGGGAGCTGTTTTTT.

V is TRBV2 and J is TRBJ2-1; D might be TRBD1 (5 bases). V was pared by 6 bases and J by 5 bases, with 11 bases between. The CDR3 is 13 residues long. The germline V gene encodes CDR1 SNHLY and CDR2 FYNNEI. CDR3 sequence (DNA): TGTGCCAGCAGGAGGACACTAAACAATGAGCAGTTCTTC. Protein product: CASRRTLNNEQFF.

The CDR3 spells CASSPGQGVHYGYTF. In DNA form, the CDR3 reads TGTGCCAGCAGCCCCGGACAGGGGGTACACTATGGCTACACCTTC. V is TRBV7-3 and J is TRBJ1-2, with 10 bases identical to TRBD1. Germline values: CDR1 SGHTA, CDR2 FQGTGA. With V trimmed by 5 bases and J by 3 bases, 6 bases remained unmatched. This CDR3 spans 15 amino acids.

DNA for the CDR3: TGCAGCGTTGAAGATGAAGTACAGGGCACTGAAGCTTTCTTT. As protein: CSVEDEVQGTEAFF. J is TRBJ1-1 and V is TRBV29-1; a possible D gene is TRBD1 (6 bases). The CDR3 is 14 amino acids. V lost 0 bases to trimming and J lost 4 bases, with 12 bases between them. The germline V gene has CDR1 SQVTM and CDR2 ANQGSEA. The full variable domain, its missing parts supplied by reference TRBV29-1 and TRBJ1-1, is SAVISQKPSRDICQRGTSLTIQCQVDSQVTMMFWYRQQPGQSLTLIATANQGSEATYESGFVIDKFPISRPNLTFSTLTVSNMSPEDSSIYLCSVEDEVQGTEAFFGQGTRLTVV.

The V call is TRBV10-3, the J call TRBJ1-6; 8 bases align to TRBD1. The CDR3 totals 16 residues. V was pared by 2 bases and J by 1 base, with 1 base of the junction left unmatched. The germline V gene encodes CDR1 ENHRY and CDR2 SYGVKD. The CDR3 DNA reads TGTGCCATCAGTGAGCAGGGGGCGTCCTATAATTCACCCCTCCACTTT. It codes for CAISEQGASYNSPLHF.

V and J are TRBV7-2 and TRBJ2-1, with 9 bases matching TRBD1. Germline CDR1 and CDR2: SGHTA and FQGNSA. Losses at the gene ends were 5 bases for V and 8 bases for J; bases not matched to a gene: 13. The CDR3 covers 16 residues. In nucleotides, the CDR3 is TGTGCCAGCAGCGTCGCCGAGGGACAGGGTGGCCATGAGCAGTTCTTC. Its protein is CASSVAEGQGGHEQFF. The entire variable domain, with the rest obtained from reference TRBV7-2 and TRBJ2-1, is as follows: GAGVSQSPSNKVTEKGKDVELRCDPISGHTALYWYRQSLGQGLEFLIYFQGNSAPDKSGLPSDRFSAERTGGSVSTLTIQRTQQEDSAVYLCASSVAEGQGGHEQFFGPGTRLTVL.

This chain links TRBV5-4 with TRBJ2-7; 7 nucleotides align to TRBD1. CDR3 length: 14 residues. The junction had 9 bases not matched to a gene; V was cut back by 5 bases and J by 4 bases. Germline CDR1 SGHNT, CDR2 YYREEE (reference sequence). CDR3 region: CASSSGTVGYEQYF. The CDR3, as DNA: TGTGCCAGCAGTTCCGGGACAGTAGGATACGAGCAGTACTTC.

The V gene is TRBV5-1, the J gene TRBJ2-3; TRBD1 aligns across 9 bases. CDR1 SGHRS and CDR2 YFSETQ come from the germline V gene. The CDR3 is 16 amino acids. The V gene end was trimmed by 4 bases and the J gene end by 5 bases; junction bases not matched to a gene: 11. DNA for the CDR3: TGCGCCAGCAGCCCCTCCGACAGGGGGGGTAGAGATACGCAGTATTTT. Translation gives CASSPSDRGGRDTQYF.

This chain links TRBV6-5 with TRBJ1-6, with 10 bases lining up with TRBD1. CDR1 is MNHEY, CDR2 SVGAGI, per germline. CDR3 length: 15 amino acids. The trim removed 8 bases at V and 8 bases at J, leaving 9 bases unmatched. In DNA, the CDR3 is TGTGCCAGCGTGAACAGGGACAGGGGAGATTCACCCCTCCACTTT. Amino acids: CASVNRDRGDSPLHF.

This sequence joins TRBV4-1 and TRBJ2-2; D gene ambiguous. Germline V gives CDR1 MGHRA, CDR2 YSYEKL. CDR3 size: 16 residues. Deletions cut 4 bases from V and 0 bases from J, with 12 bases between. CDR3 loop: CASSLVGGPNTGELFF. DNA for the CDR3: TGCGCCAGCAGCCTGGTGGGTGGGCCGAACACCGGGGAGCTGTTTTTT.

The chain combines TRBV7-2 with TRBJ2-7, with 10 bases matching TRBD2. With 5 bases clipped from V and 2 bases from J, the junction kept 3 bases outside the gene matches. Germline CDR1 and CDR2: SGHTA and FQGNSA. The CDR3 has 14 residues. CDR3 nucleotides: TGTGCCAGCAGCCCGGGACTAGCGCCCTACGAGCAGTACTTC. Its protein product is CASSPGLAPYEQYF.

The V call is TRBV19, the J call TRBJ1-4, with D perhaps matching TRBD1 (6 bases). The CDR3 runs to 15 residues. CDR1 and CDR2 (germline): LNHDA, SQIVND (reference sequence). The V end lost 7 bases, the J end lost 4 bases, and 16 bases lay between the germline ends. CDR3 region: CASTSGANDNEKLFF. The DNA for the CDR3 is TGTGCCAGTACGTCAGGGGCTAACGATAATGAAAAACTGTTTTTT.

V usage is TRBV6-6 and J usage is TRBJ2-2; D is undetermined. Trimming left V 2 bases short and J 7 bases short, with 2 bases between. The germline V gene encodes CDR1 MNHNY and CDR2 SVGAGI (reference sequence). This CDR3 spans 11 amino acids. The CDR3, as DNA: TGTGCCAGCAGTTACCTCGGGGAGCTGTTTTTT. Its translation is CASSYLGELFF.

The V call is TRBV30, the J call TRBJ1-2; perhaps TRBD1 as D (6 bases). Germline V gene sequence: CDR1 GTSNPN, CDR2 SVGIG (reference sequence). With 0 bases removed from V and 3 bases from J, the gap between germline ends came to 23 bases. The CDR3 contains 18 residues. CDR3 nucleotides: TGTGCCTGGAGTGTCTCCCTGAGACAGGAGGCGCGGGACTATGGCTACACCTTC. It translates to CAWSVSLRQEARDYGYTF.

This clone was observed once. V usage is TRBV6-4 and J usage is TRBJ1-6; D is possibly TRBD1 (6 bases). Trimming removed 6 bases from V and 6 bases from J, with 15 bases in between. From germline, CDR1 is MRHNA and CDR2 SNTAGT. The CDR3 spans 15 residues. The CDR3, as DNA: TGTGCCAGCAGCAACACCGGGACAAGTAATTCACCCCTCCACTTT. Encoded protein: CASSNTGTSNSPLHF.

V is TRBV5-1 and J is TRBJ2-4, with 12 bases lining up with TRBD2. After removal of 3 bases from V and 8 bases from J, the junction contained 6 bases not matched to a gene. This CDR3 comprises 15 residues. Germline assignment: CDR1 SGHRS and CDR2 YFSETQ. The CDR3 DNA sequence: TGCGCCAGCAGCTCCCTAGCGGGGGGGCGGGACATTCAGTACTTC. Its translation: CASSSLAGGRDIQYF.

The gene calls are TRBV27 and TRBJ2-1, with TRBD2 identical over 7 bases. The CDR3 is 15 residues long. Trimming removed 4 bases from V and 3 bases from J; junction bases left unmatched: 6. Germline lookup yields CDR1 MNHEY and CDR2 SMNVEV (reference sequence). The CDR3 spells CASSSSGALYNEQFF. As DNA, the CDR3 is TGTGCCAGCAGTTCCAGCGGGGCTCTCTACAATGAGCAGTTCTTC.

This clone was detected once. The V gene is TRBV18, the J gene TRBJ2-1, with D perhaps TRBD1 (6 bases). The CDR3 is made up of 17 amino acids. Trimming removed 5 bases from V and 4 bases from J, with 21 bases in between. From germline, CDR1 is KGHSH and CDR2 LQKENI. The CDR3 coding sequence is TGTGCCAGCTCATCAGTGACTCGAGGGACATATTACAATGAGCAGTTCTTC. It is translated as CASSSVTRGTYYNEQFF.

The chain joins TRBV29-1 to TRBJ2-7; D not resolved. V lost 4 bases and J 4 bases, leaving 11 bases between the germline ends. The CDR3 runs to 12 residues. Germline CDR1 is SQVTM and CDR2 is ANQGSEA. CDR3 coding DNA: TGCAGCGTTGCCAGGTCTGAGTACGAGCAGTACTTC. Its translation is CSVARSEYEQYF.